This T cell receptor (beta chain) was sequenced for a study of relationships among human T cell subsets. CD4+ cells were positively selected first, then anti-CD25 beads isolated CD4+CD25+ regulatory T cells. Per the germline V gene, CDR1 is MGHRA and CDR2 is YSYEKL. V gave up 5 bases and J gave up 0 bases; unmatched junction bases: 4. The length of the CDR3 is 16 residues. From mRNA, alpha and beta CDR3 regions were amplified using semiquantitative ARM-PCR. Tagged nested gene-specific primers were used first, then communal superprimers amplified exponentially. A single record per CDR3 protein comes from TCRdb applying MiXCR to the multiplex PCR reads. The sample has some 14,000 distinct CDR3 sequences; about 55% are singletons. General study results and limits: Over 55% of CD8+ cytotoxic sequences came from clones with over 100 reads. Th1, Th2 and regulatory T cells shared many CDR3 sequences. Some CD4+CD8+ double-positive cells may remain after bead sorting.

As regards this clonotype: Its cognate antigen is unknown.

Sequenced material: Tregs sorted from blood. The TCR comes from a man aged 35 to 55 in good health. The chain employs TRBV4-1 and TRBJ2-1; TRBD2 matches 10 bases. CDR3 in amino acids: CASSTRTSGSYNEQFF. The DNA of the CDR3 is TGCGCCAGCAGCACCCGGACTAGCGGCTCCTACAATGAGCAGTTCTTC.